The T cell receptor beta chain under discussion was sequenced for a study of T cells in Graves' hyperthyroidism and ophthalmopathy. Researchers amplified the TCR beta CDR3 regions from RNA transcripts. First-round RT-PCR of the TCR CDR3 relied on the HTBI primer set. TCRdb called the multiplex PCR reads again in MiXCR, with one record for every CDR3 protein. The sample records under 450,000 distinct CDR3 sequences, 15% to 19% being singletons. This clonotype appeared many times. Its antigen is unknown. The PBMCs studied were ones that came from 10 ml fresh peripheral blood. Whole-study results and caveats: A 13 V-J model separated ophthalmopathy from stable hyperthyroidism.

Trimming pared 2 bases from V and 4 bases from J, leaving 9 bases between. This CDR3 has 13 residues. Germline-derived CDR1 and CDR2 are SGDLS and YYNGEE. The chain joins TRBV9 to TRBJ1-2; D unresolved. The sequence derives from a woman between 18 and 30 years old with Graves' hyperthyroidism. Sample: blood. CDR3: CASSVLPGYGYTF. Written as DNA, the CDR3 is TGTGCCAGCAGCGTTCTCCCGGGCTATGGCTACACCTTC.